This entry lists 8 T cell receptor beta chains sequenced from one sample in a study of blood T cell repertoires in COVID-19. Data came from immunoSEQ multiplex PCR; TCRdb stores just in-frame clones and leaves some out. The table shows under 300,000 clones, with 84% occurring only once. Input material: peripheral blood. The receptors originated from a woman aged 40 to 50 who had recovered from COVID-19.

The V gene is TRBV7-9, the J gene TRBJ2-2, with TRBD1 matching 7 bases. CDR3 length: 14 residues. Losses at the gene ends were 5 bases for V and 5 bases for J; bases not matched to a gene: 5. CDR1 is SEHNR and CDR2 is FQNEAQ in the germline V gene (reference sequence). The CDR3 DNA reads as TGTGCCAGCAGCCTGGGACAGAAGACCGGGGAGCTGTTTTTT. Residues: CASSLGQKTGELFF.

The chain recombines TRBV15 with TRBJ1-4; TRBD1 is a possible D gene (5 bases). The CDR3 totals 12 residues. The germline V and J ends were trimmed by 5 bases and 8 bases, with 9 bases remaining between them. Germline V gene sequence: CDR1 LNHNV, CDR2 YYDKDF (reference sequence). The CDR3 bases are TGTGCCACCAGCCCCCGGACAGAAAAACTGTTTTTT. This encodes CATSPRTEKLFF.

This clone was counted a single time. The chain carries TRBV19 and TRBJ2-4; 7 nucleotides align to TRBD1. Per germline, CDR1 LNHDA and CDR2 SQIVND (reference sequence). The CDR3 runs to 17 residues. The J segment lost 0 bases and the V segment lost 4 bases, leaving 9 bases of the junction unmatched. The CDR3 DNA reads TGTGCCAGTAGTACGGGACAGCAAATAATAGCCAAAAACATTCAGTACTTC. It translates to CASSTGQQIIAKNIQYF. Full variable domain (rest looked up from reference TRBV19 and TRBJ2-4): DGGITQSPKYLFRKEGQNVTLSCEQNLNHDAMYWYRQDPGQGLRLIYYSQIVNDFQKGDIAEGYSVSREKKESFPLTVTSAQKNPTAFYLCASSTGQQIIAKNIQYFGAGTRLSVL.

This clone occurred a few times. V gene TRBV7-6 combines with J gene TRBJ2-3; 11 nucleotides match TRBD2. The CDR3 has 17 amino acids. From germline, CDR1 is SGHVS and CDR2 FNYEAQ. V lost 5 bases, J lost 5 bases, and 12 bases stayed unmatched. CDR3 sequence: CASSPRVAGGRGDTQYF. The CDR3 DNA sequence: TGTGCCAGCAGCCCCCGAGTAGCGGGGGGGCGGGGAGATACGCAGTATTTT. Full variable domain (outside the CDR3, taken from reference TRBV7-6 and TRBJ2-3): GAGVSQSPRYKVTKRGQDVALRCDPISGHVSLYWYRQALGQGPEFLTYFNYEAQQDKSGLPNDRFSAERPEGSISTLTIQRTEQRDSAMYRCASSPRVAGGRGDTQYFGPGTRLTVL.

V is TRBV28 and J is TRBJ1-5; D is ambiguous. Germline CDR1 and CDR2: MDHEN and SYDVKM. This CDR3 is built from 15 residues. Trimming cost V 5 bases and J 0 bases, with 11 bases left between them. DNA of the CDR3: TGTGCCAGCAGTGTAACCTTCTATAGCAATCAGCCCCAGCATTTT. Translating it yields CASSVTFYSNQPQHF.

The chain couples TRBV28 to TRBJ1-5, with a weak D call TRBD1 (6 bases). The CDR3 spans 15 residues. Germline CDR1 is MDHEN and CDR2 is SYDVKM. Trimming took 2 bases from V and 0 from J, leaving 8 bases between them. CDR3 amino acids: CASSLAGDSNQPQHF. CDR3 nucleotides: TGTGCCAGCAGTTTAGCAGGGGATAGCAATCAGCCCCAGCATTTT.

The chain employs TRBV4-1 and TRBJ2-1, with TRBD1 as a possible D gene (5 bases). Germline CDR1 reads MGHRA; CDR2 reads YSYEKL. Trimming removed 0 bases from V and 4 bases from J, with 22 bases in between. This CDR3 region has 19 residues. The CDR3 is CASSQDRSTVSNTYNEQFF. CDR3 nucleotide sequence: TGCGCCAGCAGCCAAGATCGATCGACAGTATCCAATACTTACAATGAGCAGTTCTTC.

The genes are TRBV5-1 and TRBJ1-2; D gene uncertain. In germline, CDR1 is SGHRS, CDR2 YFSETQ. Trimming took 0 bases from V and 0 from J, leaving 9 bases between them. The CDR3 covers 15 residues. CDR3 sequence reads: CASSLAGPANYGYTF. CDR3 in DNA: TGCGCCAGCAGCTTGGCTGGGCCAGCTAACTATGGCTACACCTTC.